Shown below are 15 T cell receptor beta chains from a single sample sequenced in a study of vaccination and CD4 T cells after COVID-19. As for treatment: roughly 11-day PBMC culture with coronavirus spike peptide pools or control peptides (ViraFEST assay). Antigens of these TCRs are unknown. Researchers used the Oncomine TCR Beta short-read assay to sequence DNA from cultured CD4+ T cells. MiXCR was run by TCRdb on the PCR reads, yielding one entry per CDR3 protein. The repertoire holds more than 10,000 distinct CDR3 sequences, 45% to 50% seen once, with 15% in the top ten. Sequences were obtained from CD4+ T cells from blood, cultured in vitro. These receptors all come from a human donor who had recovered from COVID-19.

The chain has TRBV6-1 and TRBJ2-7, with D possibly being TRBD1 or TRBD2 (5 bases each). V lost 6 bases and J lost 3, with 12 bases in between. This CDR3 contains 13 residues. Germline V gene data show CDR1 as MNHNS and CDR2 as SASEGT. This chain's CDR3 is CASSRDHRYEQYF. Here the CDR3 DNA reads TGTGCCAGCAGCAGGGACCACCGCTACGAGCAGTACTTC.

This chain connects TRBV6-5 to TRBJ2-3, with D perhaps TRBD2 (6 bases). CDR1 is MNHEY and CDR2 is SVGAGI in the germline V gene. The CDR3 is 15 amino acids. The V and J ends lost 2 bases and 0 bases respectively, with 9 bases between them. The DNA for the CDR3 is TGTGCCAGCAGTTACCAGGCGGGGAGCACAGATACGCAGTATTTT. This gives the protein CASSYQAGSTDTQYF.

This rearrangement joins TRBV7-6 to TRBJ2-6; D is ambiguous. The CDR3 loop spans 13 amino acids. The germline CDR1 and CDR2 sequences are SGHVS and FNYEAQ. Trimming cost V 5 bases and J 8 bases, with 10 bases left between them. CDR3 protein: CASSAPGTNVLTF. CDR3 in DNA: TGTGCCAGCAGCGCCCCGGGTACCAACGTCCTGACTTTC.

The gene calls are TRBV24-1 and TRBJ2-2; possible D gene TRBD2, 6 bases. Trimming removed 3 bases at V and 6 bases at J, with 13 bases between. CDR3 length: 15 amino acids. Germline loops: CDR1 KGHDR, CDR2 SFDVKD. In DNA form, the CDR3 reads TGTGCCACCAGTGATGCCCGACTAGTTCCCGGGGAGCTGTTTTTT. Translation: CATSDARLVPGELFF.

V gene TRBV25-1 combines with J gene TRBJ1-4; weak D call: TRBD1 (6 bases). The CDR3 consists of 14 residues. Germline loops: CDR1 MGHDK, CDR2 SYGVNS. V dropped 1 base and J dropped 7 bases, with 10 bases sitting between them. This CDR3 is CASSESDRREKLFF. DNA for the CDR3: TGTGCCAGCAGTGAATCAGACAGGCGTGAAAAACTGTTTTTT.

The gene calls are TRBV27 and TRBJ2-7; D is unclear. From germline, CDR1 is MNHEY and CDR2 SMNVEV (reference sequence). This CDR3 region has 15 residues. V shed 2 bases and J shed 9 bases, with 20 bases lying between them. The CDR3, as DNA: TGTGCCAGCAGTTTACTCTACCCAACTAACCTTGTGCAGTACTTC. It encodes CASSLLYPTNLVQYF.

The chain links TRBV29-1 to TRBJ1-2; TRBD1 matches 8 bases. This CDR3 spans 15 amino acids. Germline values: CDR1 SQVTM, CDR2 ANQGSEA. The junction had 13 bases not matched to a gene; V was cut back by 7 bases and J by 3 bases. As DNA, the CDR3 is TGCAGCGGCGAGGACAGGGTAGGTTCGGACTATGGCTACACCTTC. The encoded protein is CSGEDRVGSDYGYTF.

This chain connects TRBV6-2 or TRBV6-3 to TRBJ2-7, with 7 positions matching TRBD1. The V segment lost 6 bases and the J segment 3 bases; nucleotides outside the gene matches: 17. The length of the CDR3 is 17 residues. CDR1 and CDR2 (germline): MNHEY, SVGEGT. For the CDR3, the DNA is TGTGCCAGCAGCCTACTCATCAAGACAGGGTTATACTACGAGCAGTACTTC. Residues: CASSLLIKTGLYYEQYF.

CDR3 sequence (DNA): TGCAGTGCTACTTCTCCCAGCAACACTGAAGCTTTCTTT. Translation: CSATSPSNTEAFF. The chain links TRBV20-1 to TRBJ1-1; no reliable D call. Germline V gene data show CDR1 as DFQATT and CDR2 as SNEGSKA (reference sequence). This CDR3 contains 13 residues. V dropped 4 bases and J dropped 2 bases, with 11 bases sitting between them.

This clonotype has only a few counts. The chain couples TRBV7-3 to TRBJ2-7, with D perhaps matching TRBD1 (6 bases). Trimming left V 0 bases short and J 7 bases short, with 16 bases between. The CDR3 totals 15 residues. The germline gives CDR1 SGHTA, CDR2 FQGTGA. CDR3 protein: CASSLTLARGGEQYF. CDR3 bases: TGTGCCAGCAGCTTAACTCTAGCCCGAGGGGGAGAGCAGTACTTC.

This clonotype was counted once. This rearrangement joins TRBV5-4 to TRBJ2-2; 8 nucleotides agree with TRBD2. V trimming: 6 bases; J trimming: 1 base; junction bases outside the gene matches: 5. The CDR3 covers 15 residues. Germline V gives CDR1 SGHNT, CDR2 YYREEE (reference sequence). CDR3 DNA sequence: TGTGCCAGCACGGCGAGCGGGAGGAACACCGGGGAGCTGTTTTTT. This sequence encodes CASTASGRNTGELFF. The full variable domain, in which reference TRBV5-4 and TRBJ2-2 provide the parts outside the CDR3, is ETGVTQSPTHLIKTRGQQVTLRCSSQSGHNTVSWYQQALGQGPQFIFQYYREEENGRGNFPPRFSGLQFPNYSSELNVNALELDDSALYLCASTASGRNTGELFFGEGSRLTVL.

This clonotype has only a few counts. V is TRBV30 and J is TRBJ2-1; TRBD1 is a possible D gene (6 bases). Per germline, CDR1 GTSNPN and CDR2 SVGIG (reference sequence). V dropped 2 bases and J dropped 5 bases, with 10 bases sitting between them. The CDR3 totals 13 residues. The CDR3 sequence: CAWSNNRDNEQFF. The CDR3 DNA is TGTGCCTGGAGTAATAACAGGGACAATGAGCAGTTCTTC.

In this sample, this clonotype turned up once. The chain is built from TRBV7-2 and TRBJ2-3; 8 nucleotides align to TRBD2. The ends lost 1 base at V and 7 bases at J; junction bases unmatched: 7. Germline lookup yields CDR1 SGHTA and CDR2 FQGNSA. The CDR3 is 15 residues long. CDR3: CASSLGSGSSHTQYF. CDR3 nucleotides: TGTGCCAGCAGCTTAGGAAGCGGGAGCTCACATACGCAGTATTTT.

The rearrangement uses TRBV27 and TRBJ2-2; D remains unclear. Germline assignment: CDR1 MNHEY and CDR2 SMNVEV (reference sequence). The CDR3 spans 14 residues. V lost 6 bases and J 4 bases, leaving 12 bases between the germline ends. CDR3 loop: CASRDIASTGELFF. The CDR3 DNA follows: TGTGCCAGCAGGGATATAGCTAGCACCGGGGAGCTGTTTTTT.

CDR3 sequence (DNA): TGTGCCAGCAGTTGGGAATCCGGGACTAGCACTGATGAGCAGTTCTTC. Translation: CASSWESGTSTDEQFF. The chain is built from TRBV27 and TRBJ2-1, with TRBD2 matching over 9 bases. The CDR3 loop spans 16 amino acids. Germline trimming cut 4 bases from V and 8 bases from J; bases unmatched to any gene: 12. The germline V gene has CDR1 MNHEY and CDR2 SMNVEV (reference sequence).